This T cell receptor (beta chain) was recorded in a study of response to subunit inactivated influenza vaccine. Overall study findings and caveats: Each seasonal influenza vaccination recruits few new T cells, the authors suggested.

TCRdb re-called the RT-PCR reads through MiXCR, storing one row per CDR3 protein. Altogether around 580,000 distinct CDR3 sequences are present, 14% being singletons, with the ten largest covering roughly 10%. This clonotype was found a few times. Its target is not known. The CDR3 has 14 residues. V dropped 3 bases and J dropped 8; count of bases not matched to a gene: 8. Germline V gene sequence: CDR1 SGHTA, CDR2 FQGNSA. The clonotype was recovered from a man in his forties or fifties who received an inactivated influenza vaccine. Here the sequenced sample was PBMCs from blood, taken 11 to 12 days after vaccination. The chain carries TRBV7-2 and TRBJ2-7; 9 bases fit TRBD1. The CDR3 DNA sequence: TGTGCCAGCAGCTTCACTGACAGGGGGGGTAAGCAGTACTTC. Translated: CASSFTDRGGKQYF. Supplemented by reference TRBV7-2 and TRBJ2-7, the full variable domain reads GAGVSQSPSNKVTEKGKDVELRCDPISGHTALYWYRQSLGQGLEFLIYFQGNSAPDKSGLPSDRFSAERTGGSVSTLTIQRTQQEDSAVYLCASSFTDRGGKQYFGPGTRLTVT.